This T cell receptor beta chain came from a study of T cells in Graves' hyperthyroidism and ophthalmopathy. Study-wide results and caveats: Stable hyperthyroidism and ophthalmopathy were separated using 13 V-J signatures.

Enrolled ophthalmopathy patients presented with a Clinical Activity Score of at least 3, a NOSPECS grade of at least 4, and disease duration under 3 months. The investigators amplified TCR beta CDR3 regions from RNA transcripts. HTBI primers were employed in a first-round RT-PCR of the TCR CDR3. TCRdb recomputed calls from the multiplex PCR reads with MiXCR, one row per CDR3 protein. This table has about 640,000 distinct CDR3 sequences, around 21% appearing once. As concerns this clonotype: Its antigen is not identified.

CDR3 length equals 19 residues. The ends lost 1 base at V and 4 bases at J; junction bases unmatched: 14. In germline, CDR1 is SGHTA, CDR2 FQGNSA. This TCR came from a man aged 25 to 40 with Graves' ophthalmopathy. Sequenced: blood. The chain links TRBV7-2 to TRBJ2-7; 12 positions match TRBD2. The CDR3 sequence is CASSLDDPWTSGIRYEQYF. The CDR3 DNA follows: TGTGCCAGCAGCTTAGATGATCCATGGACTAGCGGGATTAGGTACGAGCAGTACTTC.